What follows is one TCR beta chain and its context. What it binds is not known. V was shortened by 3 bases and J by 2 bases, with 16 bases between the two germline ends. The V gene's germline CDR1 is KGHSH and CDR2 LQKENI. The CDR3 covers 16 residues. Via MiXCR, TCRdb re-called the reads, giving one row per CDR3 protein. Among approximately 280,000 distinct CDR3 sequences listed, under 25% were seen once. The sample originates from a study of T cell repertoires in cytomegalovirus infection. Specimen: cultured PBMCs, collected from culture after CMV antigen stimulation. The receptor comes from a human donor in good health (CMV status not recorded). Some clones in this sample may be carry-over from other donors' samples. This chain links TRBV18 with TRBJ2-5, with a weak D call TRBD1 (6 bases). DNA of the CDR3: TGTGCCAGCTCACCGCTAACCGGGACAAATCAAGAGACCCAGTACTTC. Its translation is CASSPLTGTNQETQYF.